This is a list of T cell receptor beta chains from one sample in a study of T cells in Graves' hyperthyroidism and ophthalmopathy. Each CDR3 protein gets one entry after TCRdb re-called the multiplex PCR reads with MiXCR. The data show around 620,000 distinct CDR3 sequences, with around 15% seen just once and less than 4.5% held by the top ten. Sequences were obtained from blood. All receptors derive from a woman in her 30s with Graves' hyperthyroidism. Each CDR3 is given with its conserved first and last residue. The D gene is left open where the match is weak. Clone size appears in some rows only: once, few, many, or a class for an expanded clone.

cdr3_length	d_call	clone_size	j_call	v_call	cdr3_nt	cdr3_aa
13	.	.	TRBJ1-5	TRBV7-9	TGTGCCAGCAGCTCTATCTCGAATCAGCCCCGGCATTTT	CASSSISNQPRHF
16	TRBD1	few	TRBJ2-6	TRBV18	TGTGCCAGCTCACCGGACAGGGGGCTCGGGGCCAACGTCCTGACTTTC	CASSPDRGLGANVLTF
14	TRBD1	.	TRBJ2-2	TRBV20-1	TGCAGTGCTCTCCGGGACAGGGCTACCGGGGAGCTGTTTTTT	CSALRDRATGELFF
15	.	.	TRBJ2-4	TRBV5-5	TGTGCCAGCAGCTTGGAATTGGGCCAGGGAAACATTCAGTACTTC	CASSLELGQGNIQYF
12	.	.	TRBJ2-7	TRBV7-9	TGTGCCAGCAGCTTAGGGGGGGCCGAGCAGTACTTC	CASSLGGAEQYF
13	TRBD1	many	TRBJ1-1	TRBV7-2	TGTGCCAGCGAGTGGGGACAGGACACTGAAGCTTTCTTT	CASEWGQDTEAFF
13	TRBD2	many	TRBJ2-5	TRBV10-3	TGTGCCATTGGGGCGGGAGTGGACGAGACCCAGTACTTC	CAIGAGVDETQYF
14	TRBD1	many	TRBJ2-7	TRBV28	TGTGCCAGCAGTCTCCGACAGGGCGCACACGAGCAGTACTTC	CASSLRQGAHEQYF
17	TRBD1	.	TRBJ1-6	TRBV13	TGTGCCAGCACCATAGGGGGCAGTACAGTCGGTGGTTCACCCCTCCACTTT	CASTIGGSTVGGSPLHF
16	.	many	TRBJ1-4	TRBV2	TGTGCCAGCAGTCCTGGACAGCTAGCAACTAATGAAAAACTGTTTTTT	CASSPGQLATNEKLFF
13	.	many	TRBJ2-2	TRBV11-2	TGTGCCAGCAGCTTAGATCTAGGGGGAAAGCTGTTTTTT	CASSLDLGGKLFF
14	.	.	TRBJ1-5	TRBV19	TGTGCCAGTAGTACCGGGGCGGTAAATCAGCCCCAGCATTTT	CASSTGAVNQPQHF
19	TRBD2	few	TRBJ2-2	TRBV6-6	TGTGCCAGCAGTTACAGGTGGTGGGGGACTAGCGGGAGTACCGGGGAGCTGTTTTTT	CASSYRWWGTSGSTGELFF
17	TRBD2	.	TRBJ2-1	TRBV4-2	TGTGCCAGCAGCCAAGATTTGTCAGCGGGAGCCGGCAATGAGCAGTTCTTC	CASSQDLSAGAGNEQFF
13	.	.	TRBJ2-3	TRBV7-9	TGTGCCAGCAGCCGGAAGGCGTCAGATACGCAGTATTTT	CASSRKASDTQYF